This T cell receptor (beta chain) derives from a study of beta chain features in type 1 diabetes. In the study overall: Investigators examined 85 million to 110 million sorted cells across all samples. Study-level points and caveats: Among all four CD4+ subsets, Type 1 diabetes patients had TCRB CDR3s that were moderately but significantly shorter.

CD4+ cells of the naive, central memory, regulatory and stem cell-like memory types were sorted via CD45RO/CCR7/CD25/CD127/CD95/CD27. The CDR3 extends over 13 amino acids. Trimming took 6 bases from V and 5 from J, leaving 13 bases between them. Germline V lookup: CDR1 KGHSH, CDR2 LQKENI. This clone was picked up a small number of times. The target antigen is unknown. Sequencing targeted expressed TCRB transcripts, as all isolated RNA had been reverse transcribed. Each sample of naive, central memory or regulatory T cells had, on average, about 3.5 million reads. Only in-frame clones appear in the TCRdb table, and some are missing; sequencing was by immunoSEQ multiplex PCR. The data hold some 350,000 clones, with about 14% observed a single time.

The genes are TRBV18 and TRBJ2-5; TRBD1 might be the D (5 bases). The sample was naive CD4+ T cells from blood. The sequence was collected from a woman aged 18-29 years with type 1 diabetes. Here the CDR3 reads CASSQGQLETQYF. In DNA form, the CDR3 reads TGTGCCAGCTCCCAGGGCCAGCTGGAGACCCAGTACTTC.